This TCR beta chain was found in a study of blood T cell repertoires in COVID-19. Overall study context: Whether acute or convalescent, the COVID-19 samples came from the United States, Italy and Spain. The analysed material was cDNA or gDNA that came from T cells, B-cell-depleted T cells, or PBMCs.

Original handling: The authors estimated nucleated cell counts from reference gene primer amplification. Sequenced by immunoSEQ multiplex PCR; TCRdb stores in-frame clones only, minus some. Clone size and the V and J calls come from that table; the DNA yielded D and trimming. The sample has some 50,000 clones, roughly 90% seen once. The CDR3 covers 13 residues. Per germline, CDR1 SGHTA and CDR2 FQGNSA. The V end was cut by 2 bases, the J end by 1 base, with 6 bases between. The sequence derives from a human donor in a cohort sampled during active COVID-19. The J gene is TRBJ2-7, the V gene TRBV7-2; D is unclear. The sequencing sample was made of peripheral blood. CDR3 coding DNA: TGTGCCAGCAGCTTACAGGTTTCCTACGAGCAGTACTTC. This encodes CASSLQVSYEQYF.